This T cell receptor beta chain was retrieved from a study of coeliac disease. Study observations and caveats: The authors considered this approach unsuitable for unbiased detection of gliadin-specific T cells. In active celiac disease, intraepithelial and lamina propria TRB and TRG repertoires were less clonal than controls.

The data were produced by immunoSEQ multiplex PCR, yet TCRdb's version contains in-frame clones alone and is incomplete. The table lists roughly 5,000 clones, less than 80% of them singletons. The CDR3 loop spans 14 amino acids. CDR1 is SSHAT, CDR2 FNYEAQ, per germline (reference sequence). In regard to this clone: Its target is unknown. At one of its ends the junction is not consistent with the germline gene, which may arise from a read error.

The specimen was lymphocytes from the gut lamina propria. The sequence derives from a woman in her thirties or forties. The chain uses TRBV7-7 and TRBJ2-5, with 8 bases aligning to TRBD1. CDR3 protein: CASSPGQDMETQYF. The CDR3 DNA sequence: TGTGCTAGCAGCCCGGGACAGGACATGGAGACCCAGTACTTC.